This T cell receptor beta chain emerged from a study of breast tumors, draining lymph nodes, adjacent tissues. CDR1 and CDR2 (germline): SGHDT, YYEEEE. The CDR3 extends over 16 amino acids. V gave up 1 base and J gave up 4 bases, with 14 bases separating them. TCRdb ran MiXCR on the multiplex PCR reads and lists one entry per CDR3 protein. The sample contains approximately 130,000 distinct CDR3 sequences, 21% of which appear only once. This clonotype was observed a few times. The antigen is not known. Study results and limitations: Compared with lymph nodes, tumors were less diverse; compared with nontumor tissue, more.

Samples came from axillary lymph nodes draining the breast cancer. The material sequenced was axillary lymph node tissue. V is TRBV5-6 and J is TRBJ2-2; TRBD1 might be the D (7 bases). The TCR comes from a female donor with breast cancer. Some clones in this sample may be carry-over from other donors' samples. The CDR3 nucleotides are TGTGCCAGCAGCTTGAGGGAGGCAGGGGGCACCGGGGAGCTGTTTTTT. Amino acid sequence: CASSLREAGGTGELFF.